This T cell receptor (beta chain) is drawn from a study of CD8 T cells in ankylosing spondylitis (dated by TCRdb to about 2017). As for the study more broadly: The study profiled T cell receptor beta repertoires in healthy donors and ankylosing spondylitis patients to find disease-linked TCR variants. In total, the full study cohort was made up of 110 or so healthy donors and roughly 27 ankylosing spondylitis patients. Samples of peripheral blood were taken, and for ankylosing spondylitis patients, synovial fluid was collected as well.

In regard to this clonotype: What this receptor recognizes is not known. No quality values exist for individual bases; no much larger clone is one base distant.

General conclusions and limits of the study: In peripheral blood, the disease-linked clones were found at relatively low frequencies and had a CD8+ phenotype. According to the report, matched synovial fluid samples from ankylosing spondylitis patients were significantly enriched for the disease-linked clones. A TCR beta motif made up of several highly homologous amino acid variants appeared to be characteristic of blood from ankylosing spondylitis patients. Some TCR beta motif variants had previously been reported in synovial fluid and blood of reactive arthritis patients, which suggested common disease-initiation mechanisms.

Spanning cysteine to phenylalanine, the CDR3 consists of 12 amino acids. Here the CDR3 DNA is all that survives: 36 bases in frame from base 1. Trimming removed 11 bases from V and 5 bases from J, leaving 15 bases between the germline ends. Sequences MNHEY (CDR1) and SVGEGT (CDR2) are obtained from the germline V gene. Sequencing was performed on an Illumina HiSeq 2500. Quantitative 5'-RACE with molecular barcodes was used to prepare TCR beta libraries. For the original study's pipeline: Disease-linked TCR variants were identified with a new computational method built on a probabilistic model of VDJ rearrangement. TCRdb passed the public sequencing reads through fastp at Q25 and MiXCR, retaining productive beta sequences. Under each unique CDR3 protein, matching rows form one entry showing the most common genes and DNA. These V and J calls rely on TCRdb rather than the paper's analysis. The sample yields fewer than 650,000 distinct CDR3 sequences; over 9.5% were counted once. The ten largest clones capture approximately 7% of the sample.

The clonotype was recovered from a male donor with ankylosing spondylitis. The chain is assembled from TRBV6-2 or TRBV6-3 and TRBJ1-2; TRBD1 might be the D gene, on 5 matching bases. The source material was blood, either unsorted or a sorted T cell fraction (not recorded which). The DNA sequence is TGTGCCGGGGGACGGAACATTTATGGCTACACCTTC. It translates to CAGGRNIYGYTF.